The rows below give T cell receptor beta chains drawn from one sample of a study of blood T cell repertoires in COVID-19. Profiling relied on immunoSEQ multiplex PCR, and the TCRdb table lists in-frame clones only, not all of them. Of about 250,000 clones in the sample, around 90% were seen once. Material for sequencing was peripheral blood. Receptor source: a man between 18 and 35 years old with active or convalescent COVID-19. CDR3s include the opening cysteine and the closing phenylalanine or tryptophan. The order of the fields is D gene, clone size, J gene, V gene, CDR3 DNA, CDR3 protein. A D gene is named only where the DNA matches it firmly. Clone size appears in some rows only: once, few, many, or a class for an expanded clone.

d_call: NA; clone_size: few; j_call: TRBJ2-5; v_call: TRBV5-1; cdr3_nt: TGCGCCAGCAGCTTGGGAGGCGCCCAGGGTAACCAAGAGACCCAGTACTTC; cdr3_aa: CASSLGGAQGNQETQYF
d_call: TRBD1; clone_size: NA; j_call: TRBJ2-5; v_call: TRBV27; cdr3_nt: TGTGCCAGCAGTTGGGACAGGCGGTCGGCAGAGACCCAGTACTTC; cdr3_aa: CASSWDRRSAETQYF
d_call: NA; clone_size: once; j_call: TRBJ1-1; v_call: TRBV12-3/TRBV12-4; cdr3_nt: TGTGCCAGCAGACCCGACAGTAGCACTGAAGCTTTCTTT; cdr3_aa: CASRPDSSTEAFF
d_call: NA; clone_size: NA; j_call: TRBJ1-2; v_call: TRBV5-6; cdr3_nt: TGTGCCAGCAGCCCACGATGGAGATCTCTCTATGGCTACACCTTC; cdr3_aa: CASSPRWRSLYGYTF
d_call: TRBD1; clone_size: NA; j_call: TRBJ2-1; v_call: TRBV27; cdr3_nt: TGTGCCAGCAGTTTTCAGGGGGCCCCCTTCGAGCAGTTCTTC; cdr3_aa: CASSFQGAPFEQFF
d_call: NA; clone_size: NA; j_call: TRBJ1-1; v_call: TRBV5-6; cdr3_nt: TGTGCCAGCAGCGCACCAGGGGAGTTTGACACTGAAGCTTTCTTT; cdr3_aa: CASSAPGEFDTEAFF
d_call: TRBD1; clone_size: NA; j_call: TRBJ1-4; v_call: TRBV4-3; cdr3_nt: TGCGCCAGCAGCCAAGGGACAGGGTTTTATGAAAAACTGTTTTTT; cdr3_aa: CASSQGTGFYEKLFF
d_call: NA; clone_size: NA; j_call: TRBJ1-1; v_call: TRBV9; cdr3_nt: TGTGCCAGCAGCGCTACAGGGAACACTGAAGCTTTCTTT; cdr3_aa: CASSATGNTEAFF
d_call: TRBD2; clone_size: NA; j_call: TRBJ2-3; v_call: TRBV4-3; cdr3_nt: TGCGCCAGCAGCCAAGAGGAGAGCAGCGGGAGGTTAATAACAGATACGCAGTATTTT; cdr3_aa: CASSQEESSGRLITDTQYF
d_call: NA; clone_size: NA; j_call: TRBJ2-7; v_call: TRBV24-1; cdr3_nt: TGTGCCACCAGTGGGGGGGCTAGCGGTTACTACGAGCAGTACTTC; cdr3_aa: CATSGGASGYYEQYF
d_call: TRBD2; clone_size: once; j_call: TRBJ2-3; v_call: TRBV6-4; cdr3_nt: TGTGCCAGCAGTCGACAGACTAGCGGGGGCCTTAGGGATACGCAGTATTTT; cdr3_aa: CASSRQTSGGLRDTQYF
d_call: TRBD2; clone_size: once; j_call: TRBJ2-1; v_call: TRBV9; cdr3_nt: TGTGCCAGCAGCATTACTAGCGGGCGTGGTCGTGAGCAGTTCTTC; cdr3_aa: CASSITSGRGREQFF
d_call: TRBD1; clone_size: NA; j_call: TRBJ2-7; v_call: TRBV19; cdr3_nt: TGTGCCAATAAGCCGGGACAGGGGCGACACGAGCAGTACTTC; cdr3_aa: CANKPGQGRHEQYF
d_call: NA; clone_size: NA; j_call: TRBJ2-3; v_call: TRBV18; cdr3_nt: TGTGCCAGCTCACCACTCACGGGGACTCGCACAGATACGCAGTATTTT; cdr3_aa: CASSPLTGTRTDTQYF
d_call: TRBD1; clone_size: NA; j_call: TRBJ1-5; v_call: TRBV2; cdr3_nt: TGTGCCAGCAGTGAATATCAGGGGGCAGGTCAGCCCCAGCATTTT; cdr3_aa: CASSEYQGAGQPQHF
d_call: NA; clone_size: NA; j_call: TRBJ2-3; v_call: TRBV15; cdr3_nt: TGTGCCACCAGCAGAGGCGCAGGGGTGGGCACAGATACGCAGTATTTT; cdr3_aa: CATSRGAGVGTDTQYF
d_call: TRBD2; clone_size: NA; j_call: TRBJ2-3; v_call: TRBV5-4; cdr3_nt: TGTGCCAGCAGCTACCTCACGGGACTAGCCCTCACAGATACGCAGTATTTT; cdr3_aa: CASSYLTGLALTDTQYF
d_call: NA; clone_size: NA; j_call: TRBJ1-4; v_call: TRBV6-5; cdr3_nt: TGTGCCAGCAGTTACTGGGGCCAGGGCGAGGACGAAAAACTGTTTTTT; cdr3_aa: CASSYWGQGEDEKLFF
d_call: NA; clone_size: NA; j_call: TRBJ1-2; v_call: TRBV6-2/TRBV6-3; cdr3_nt: TGTGCCAGCAGCCGAGGCCTTTGGGGCTACACCTTC; cdr3_aa: CASSRGLWGYTF
d_call: TRBD2; clone_size: NA; j_call: TRBJ2-1; v_call: TRBV5-4; cdr3_nt: TGTGCCAGCAGCTTAAGTCTAGCGGGGGGCCACAATGAGCAGTTCTTC; cdr3_aa: CASSLSLAGGHNEQFF
d_call: TRBD1; clone_size: NA; j_call: TRBJ1-5; v_call: TRBV19; cdr3_nt: TGTGCCAGTAGTTGGCGACAGGGCAGCAATCAGCCCCAGCATTTT; cdr3_aa: CASSWRQGSNQPQHF
d_call: TRBD2; clone_size: NA; j_call: TRBJ2-2; v_call: TRBV6-5; cdr3_nt: TGTGCCAGCAGTTACAGCGGTAGCGGGGAAACCGGGGAGCTGTTTTTT; cdr3_aa: CASSYSGSGETGELFF
d_call: NA; clone_size: NA; j_call: TRBJ1-2; v_call: TRBV27; cdr3_nt: TGTGCCAGCAGTCCCCTAGGACAGACAAACTATGGCTACACCTTC; cdr3_aa: CASSPLGQTNYGYTF
d_call: NA; clone_size: NA; j_call: TRBJ2-2; v_call: TRBV11-2; cdr3_nt: TGTGCCAGCAGCGCCGGGGGGAACACCGGGGAGCTGTTTTTT; cdr3_aa: CASSAGGNTGELFF
d_call: NA; clone_size: NA; j_call: TRBJ1-5; v_call: TRBV7-2; cdr3_nt: TGTGCCAGCAGCTCACCGGCGGCAGGGTTGCGTTATAGCAATCAGCCCCAGCATTTT; cdr3_aa: CASSSPAAGLRYSNQPQHF
d_call: NA; clone_size: NA; j_call: TRBJ2-7; v_call: TRBV20-1; cdr3_nt: TGCAGTGCTAGCCAGGTTGAGCAGTACTTC; cdr3_aa: CSASQVEQYF
d_call: TRBD1; clone_size: NA; j_call: TRBJ1-2; v_call: TRBV2; cdr3_nt: TGTGCCAGCAGTTTACTTGGGACAGGGAATGGCTACACCTTC; cdr3_aa: CASSLLGTGNGYTF
d_call: NA; clone_size: NA; j_call: TRBJ2-3; v_call: TRBV2; cdr3_nt: TGTGCCAGCAGTGAAGATCTAGCGGATACGCAGTATTTT; cdr3_aa: CASSEDLADTQYF
d_call: NA; clone_size: NA; j_call: TRBJ1-1; v_call: TRBV12-5; cdr3_nt: TGTGCTAGTGGTTTGAACGGGGATTCGGCTTTCTTT; cdr3_aa: CASGLNGDSAFF
d_call: NA; clone_size: NA; j_call: TRBJ2-2; v_call: TRBV5-5; cdr3_nt: TGTGCCAGCAGACCCCTACACTTAGCGCGAAAGAACACCGGGGAGCTGTTTTTT; cdr3_aa: CASRPLHLARKNTGELFF
d_call: TRBD2; clone_size: NA; j_call: TRBJ2-7; v_call: TRBV6-2/TRBV6-3; cdr3_nt: TGTGCCAGCAGTTCGGGTACTAGCGGGAGTTACGAGCAGTACTTC; cdr3_aa: CASSSGTSGSYEQYF
d_call: NA; clone_size: NA; j_call: TRBJ1-6; v_call: TRBV11-2; cdr3_nt: TGTGCCAGCAGCTTATCAGTACATAATTCACCCCTCCACTTT; cdr3_aa: CASSLSVHNSPLHF
d_call: TRBD2; clone_size: NA; j_call: TRBJ2-7; v_call: TRBV10-1; cdr3_nt: TGCGCCAGCATGCAGACTAGCGGCCCCTACGAGCAGTACTTC; cdr3_aa: CASMQTSGPYEQYF
d_call: NA; clone_size: NA; j_call: TRBJ1-1; v_call: TRBV27; cdr3_nt: TGTGCCAGCAGATTGCTCAGGGGCGACACTGAAGCTTTCTTT; cdr3_aa: CASRLLRGDTEAFF
d_call: TRBD2; clone_size: NA; j_call: TRBJ2-1; v_call: TRBV10-1; cdr3_nt: TGCGCCAGCGGACCGAGAGGGACTAACCCTGACAATGAGCAGTTCTTC; cdr3_aa: CASGPRGTNPDNEQFF
d_call: NA; clone_size: NA; j_call: TRBJ2-7; v_call: TRBV2; cdr3_nt: TGTGCCAGCAGTGAAGCGCTTGTGCGGTCCCTTCCCTACGAGCAGTACTTC; cdr3_aa: CASSEALVRSLPYEQYF
d_call: NA; clone_size: NA; j_call: TRBJ2-7; v_call: TRBV5-6; cdr3_nt: TGTGCCAGCAGCCTTTGGGGCCAGAACGAGCAGTACTTC; cdr3_aa: CASSLWGQNEQYF
d_call: TRBD1; clone_size: NA; j_call: TRBJ2-7; v_call: TRBV6-8; cdr3_nt: TGTGCCAGCAGTCCAAGGACAGGGAAAAATCCAAACCTAGACTACGAGCAGTACTTC; cdr3_aa: CASSPRTGKNPNLDYEQYF
d_call: NA; clone_size: NA; j_call: TRBJ2-1; v_call: TRBV4-2; cdr3_nt: TGTGCCAGCAGCCAACCTGGGGGGAGCTCCTACAATGAGCAGTTCTTC; cdr3_aa: CASSQPGGSSYNEQFF
d_call: NA; clone_size: NA; j_call: TRBJ2-1; v_call: TRBV13; cdr3_nt: TGTGCCAGCAGCCCCGGGAGGGGGCTAATCAATGAGCAGTTCTTC; cdr3_aa: CASSPGRGLINEQFF
d_call: NA; clone_size: NA; j_call: TRBJ1-2; v_call: TRBV10-3; cdr3_nt: TGTGCCATCCTAAGGGGTGAGGGGGTTGGTGGCTACACCTTC; cdr3_aa: CAILRGEGVGGYTF
d_call: TRBD1; clone_size: NA; j_call: TRBJ2-4; v_call: TRBV7-2; cdr3_nt: TGTGCCAGCAGCCGAGACAGGGGAGACATTCAGTACTTC; cdr3_aa: CASSRDRGDIQYF
d_call: TRBD2; clone_size: few; j_call: TRBJ2-7; v_call: TRBV19; cdr3_nt: TGTGCCAGTAGTAAACTAGCGGGAAGGGAGCAGTACTTC; cdr3_aa: CASSKLAGREQYF
d_call: NA; clone_size: few; j_call: TRBJ1-3; v_call: TRBV7-9; cdr3_nt: TGTGCCAGCTCAGAGGGATCGGGAAACACCATATATTTT; cdr3_aa: CASSEGSGNTIYF
d_call: NA; clone_size: NA; j_call: TRBJ2-1; v_call: TRBV28; cdr3_nt: TGTGCCAGCATTCCTCCCGGCCGCCTAGCGTCCAGCTCCTACAATGAGCAGTTCTTC; cdr3_aa: CASIPPGRLASSSYNEQFF
d_call: TRBD1; clone_size: NA; j_call: TRBJ1-2; v_call: TRBV28; cdr3_nt: TGTGCCAGCAGGGCCCCCCCGGGACAGGCGAGAAAGGATGGCTACACCTTC; cdr3_aa: CASRAPPGQARKDGYTF
d_call: NA; clone_size: NA; j_call: TRBJ2-7; v_call: TRBV12-3/TRBV12-4; cdr3_nt: TGTGCCAGCAAGTTCGGGTCGTCCGAGCAGTACTTC; cdr3_aa: CASKFGSSEQYF
d_call: NA; clone_size: NA; j_call: TRBJ2-5; v_call: TRBV9; cdr3_nt: TGTGCCAGCAGCCCCGGACTCACCCTCGGCGAGACCCAGTACTTC; cdr3_aa: CASSPGLTLGETQYF
d_call: NA; clone_size: NA; j_call: TRBJ2-7; v_call: TRBV5-1; cdr3_nt: TGCGCCAGCAGCTCCGGCTCCTACGAGCAGTACTTC; cdr3_aa: CASSSGSYEQYF
d_call: TRBD1; clone_size: NA; j_call: TRBJ1-2; v_call: TRBV5-5; cdr3_nt: TGTGCCAGCAGCTTCCGGGACAGCCGCAGCTACACCTTC; cdr3_aa: CASSFRDSRSYTF
d_call: TRBD1; clone_size: NA; j_call: TRBJ1-4; v_call: TRBV5-1; cdr3_nt: TGCGCCAGCAGCTTGGACAGGGGCCAGGAAAAACTGTTTTTT; cdr3_aa: CASSLDRGQEKLFF
d_call: NA; clone_size: few; j_call: TRBJ1-1; v_call: TRBV2; cdr3_nt: TGTGCCTACGGCGGGAACACTGAAGCTTTCTTT; cdr3_aa: CAYGGNTEAFF
d_call: NA; clone_size: NA; j_call: TRBJ1-1; v_call: TRBV20-1; cdr3_nt: TGCAGTGCTAGTGACCTAACAGAGAACACTGAAGCTTTCTTT; cdr3_aa: CSASDLTENTEAFF
d_call: TRBD2; clone_size: NA; j_call: TRBJ2-7; v_call: TRBV28; cdr3_nt: TGTGCCAGCAGTTTGGCTCTAGGACTAGCGGGAAGAGACGAGCAGTACTTC; cdr3_aa: CASSLALGLAGRDEQYF
d_call: TRBD1; clone_size: NA; j_call: TRBJ1-5; v_call: TRBV19; cdr3_nt: TGTGCCAGTAGTATGGAACAGGGGAGGAGTCAGCCCCAGCATTTT; cdr3_aa: CASSMEQGRSQPQHF